This TCR beta chain was retrieved from a study of cytomegalovirus exposure and HLA in healthy donors. V was clipped by 5 bases and J by 4 bases; unmatched bases: 6. Germline assignment: CDR1 MGHDK and CDR2 SYGVNS. This CDR3 has 15 amino acids. Both 60 Vbeta primers and 13 Jbeta primers went into the PCR. Generated by immunoSEQ multiplex PCR, the TCRdb table keeps only in-frame clones and is missing some. The sample holds around 60,000 clones. The V and J genes are TRBV25-1 and TRBJ2-2; 8 positions agree with TRBD2. The TCR comes from a woman aged 18 to 35 in good health and CMV-seronegative. Input material: PBMCs. This chain's CDR3 is CASSHGGAGTGELFF. In DNA, the CDR3 is TGTGCCAGCAGTCACGGGGGGGCCGGCACCGGGGAGCTGTTTTTT.